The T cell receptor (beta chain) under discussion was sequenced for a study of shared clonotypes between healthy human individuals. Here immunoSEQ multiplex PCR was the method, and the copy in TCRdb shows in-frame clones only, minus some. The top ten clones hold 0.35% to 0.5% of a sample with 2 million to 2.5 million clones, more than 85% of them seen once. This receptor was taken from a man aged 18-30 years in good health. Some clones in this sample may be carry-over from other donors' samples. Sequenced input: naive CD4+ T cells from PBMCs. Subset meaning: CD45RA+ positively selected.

For the CDR3, the DNA is TGTGCCAGCAGCTCATCCCCGGGACAGGACTACGAGCAGTACTTC. Its protein product is CASSSSPGQDYEQYF. The rearrangement uses TRBV11-2 and TRBJ2-7, with 8 positions matching TRBD1. Unmatched junction bases numbered 8, after V lost 4 bases and J lost 3 bases. The CDR3 runs to 15 residues. CDR1 SGHAT and CDR2 FQNNGV come from the germline V gene.